The clone carrying this T cell receptor beta chain has just a few counts. Its antigen is not identified. Researchers defined stable Graves' hyperthyroidism as no ophthalmopathy progression within 18 months. It was RNA transcripts that yielded the amplified TCR beta CDR3 regions. TCR CDR3 underwent first-round RT-PCR with the HTBI primer set. One entry per CDR3 protein results from TCRdb running MiXCR on the multiplex PCR reads. This table holds nearly 750,000 distinct CDR3 sequences, roughly 32% found once. The entry originates in a study of T cells in Graves' hyperthyroidism and ophthalmopathy. Germline V gene data show CDR1 as MNHEY and CDR2 as SVGEGT. V gave up 5 bases and J gave up 5 bases; unmatched junction bases: 11. The CDR3 has 15 amino acids. Overall study findings and caveats: Blood shared most expanded thyroid clonotypes above 0.001.

V gene TRBV6-2 or TRBV6-3 combines with J gene TRBJ2-7; TRBD1 aligns across 8 bases. The clonotype originates from a woman aged 40 to 50 with Graves' hyperthyroidism. Sequenced: blood. DNA of the CDR3: TGTGCCAGCAGTAAACGTACAGGGGGTCGGAACGAGCAGTACTTC. Translating gives CASSKRTGGRNEQYF.